The 8 T cell receptor beta chains reported below all come from one sample, sequenced in a study of cytomegalovirus exposure and HLA in healthy donors (dated by TCRdb to 2016 to 2017). Libraries were made using the immunoSEQ multiplex PCR assay. For the multiplex PCR, a mixture combining 60 forward primers for TCR Vbeta segments and 13 reverse primers for TCR Jbeta segments was used. What TCRdb holds here is the immuneACCESS table cut down to in-frame rearrangements. Part of the clones is not present; checked against another copy, under half of the missing clones reflect an unresolved V gene, and the others are unexplained. This sample lists some 160,000 clones; 80% to 85% were detected once. The ten most abundant clones make up around 2.3% of the sample. The sequenced sample was PBMCs. These receptors were taken from a male donor in good health and CMV-seronegative.

This clone was picked up one time. This chain joins TRBV7-2 and TRBJ1-5; 7 bases are shared with TRBD1. The V gene end was trimmed by 1 base and the J gene end by 5 bases; junction bases not matched to a gene: 5. This CDR3 spans 15 amino acids. Germline CDR1 reads SGHTA; CDR2 reads FQGNSA. The CDR3 region is CASSLDSGGYQPQHF. For the CDR3, the DNA is TGTGCCAGCAGCTTAGATTCAGGGGGGTATCAGCCCCAGCATTTT.

This clone has just a few counts. V is TRBV27 and J is TRBJ1-5, with 7 bases that match TRBD1. The V gene's germline CDR1 is MNHEY and CDR2 SMNVEV (reference sequence). The CDR3 sequence is 15 residues long. V trimming: 6 bases; J trimming: 0 bases; junction bases outside the gene matches: 5. The CDR3 is CASRDRDSSNQPQHF. The CDR3 DNA reads TGTGCCAGCAGGGACCGGGACAGTAGCAATCAGCCCCAGCATTTT.

This chain links TRBV29-1 with TRBJ1-2, with 7 nucleotides matching TRBD1. CDR1 and CDR2 (germline): SQVTM, ANQGSEA. This CDR3 has 12 amino acids. The V and J ends lost 1 base and 4 bases, in that order; junction bases with no gene match: 0. Here the CDR3 reads CSVEAGGYGYTF. CDR3 nucleotide sequence: TGCAGCGTTGAAGCAGGGGGCTATGGCTACACCTTC.

The chain recombines TRBV5-1 with TRBJ2-7, with 9 bases aligning to TRBD1. The V gene end was trimmed by 3 bases and the J gene end by 6 bases; junction bases not matched to a gene: 13. This CDR3 region has 16 residues. Germline CDR1 is SGHRS and CDR2 is YFSETQ. CDR3 sequence (DNA): TGCGCCAGCAGCTGGGGAGATGGGGACAGGGTACTCGAGCAGTACTTC. Protein product: CASSWGDGDRVLEQYF.

DNA for the CDR3: TGTGCCAGCAGCCGAGGGGGCGGCCAGCCCCAGCATTTT. Residues: CASSRGGGQPQHF. The genes are TRBV14 and TRBJ1-5; 7 nucleotides agree with TRBD1. The V gene end was trimmed by 4 bases and the J gene end by 7 bases; junction bases not matched to a gene: 4. The CDR3 is 13 amino acids. The V gene's germline CDR1 is SGHDN and CDR2 FVKESK.

This clone was picked up a small number of times. V usage is TRBV18 and J usage is TRBJ2-7; possible D gene TRBD2, 5 bases. Germline lookup yields CDR1 KGHSH and CDR2 LQKENI. The CDR3 extends over 16 amino acids. V lost 5 bases, J lost 5 bases, and 22 bases lay in between. CDR3 DNA: TGTGCCAGCTCAGCCAACAGACTACTAACCCCCAACGAGCAGTACTTC. It translates to CASSANRLLTPNEQYF.

This sequence joins TRBV7-9 and TRBJ2-7; 7 positions match TRBD1. The CDR3 totals 13 residues. The junction had 2 bases not matched to a gene; V was cut back by 0 bases and J by 6 bases. Per the germline V gene, CDR1 is SEHNR and CDR2 is FQNEAQ (reference sequence). The CDR3 region is CASSLATGIEQYF. The CDR3 region has the DNA TGTGCCAGCAGCTTAGCGACAGGGATCGAGCAGTACTTC.

This clone was observed a single time. The gene calls are TRBV5-1 and TRBJ2-1; no firm D call. This CDR3 is built from 14 residues. Germline CDR1 is SGHRS and CDR2 is YFSETQ. V lost 0 bases and J lost 8, with 12 bases in between. CDR3 DNA sequence: TGCGCCAGCAGCTTGGCCCAGGCTTTGGATGAGCAGTTCTTC. It is translated as CASSLAQALDEQFF. Supplemented by reference TRBV5-1 and TRBJ2-1, the full variable domain reads KAGVTQTPRYLIKTRGQQVTLSCSPISGHRSVSWYQQTPGQGLQFLFEYFSETQRNKGNFPGRFSGRQFSNSRSEMNVSTLELGDSALYLCASSLAQALDEQFFGPGTRLTVL.